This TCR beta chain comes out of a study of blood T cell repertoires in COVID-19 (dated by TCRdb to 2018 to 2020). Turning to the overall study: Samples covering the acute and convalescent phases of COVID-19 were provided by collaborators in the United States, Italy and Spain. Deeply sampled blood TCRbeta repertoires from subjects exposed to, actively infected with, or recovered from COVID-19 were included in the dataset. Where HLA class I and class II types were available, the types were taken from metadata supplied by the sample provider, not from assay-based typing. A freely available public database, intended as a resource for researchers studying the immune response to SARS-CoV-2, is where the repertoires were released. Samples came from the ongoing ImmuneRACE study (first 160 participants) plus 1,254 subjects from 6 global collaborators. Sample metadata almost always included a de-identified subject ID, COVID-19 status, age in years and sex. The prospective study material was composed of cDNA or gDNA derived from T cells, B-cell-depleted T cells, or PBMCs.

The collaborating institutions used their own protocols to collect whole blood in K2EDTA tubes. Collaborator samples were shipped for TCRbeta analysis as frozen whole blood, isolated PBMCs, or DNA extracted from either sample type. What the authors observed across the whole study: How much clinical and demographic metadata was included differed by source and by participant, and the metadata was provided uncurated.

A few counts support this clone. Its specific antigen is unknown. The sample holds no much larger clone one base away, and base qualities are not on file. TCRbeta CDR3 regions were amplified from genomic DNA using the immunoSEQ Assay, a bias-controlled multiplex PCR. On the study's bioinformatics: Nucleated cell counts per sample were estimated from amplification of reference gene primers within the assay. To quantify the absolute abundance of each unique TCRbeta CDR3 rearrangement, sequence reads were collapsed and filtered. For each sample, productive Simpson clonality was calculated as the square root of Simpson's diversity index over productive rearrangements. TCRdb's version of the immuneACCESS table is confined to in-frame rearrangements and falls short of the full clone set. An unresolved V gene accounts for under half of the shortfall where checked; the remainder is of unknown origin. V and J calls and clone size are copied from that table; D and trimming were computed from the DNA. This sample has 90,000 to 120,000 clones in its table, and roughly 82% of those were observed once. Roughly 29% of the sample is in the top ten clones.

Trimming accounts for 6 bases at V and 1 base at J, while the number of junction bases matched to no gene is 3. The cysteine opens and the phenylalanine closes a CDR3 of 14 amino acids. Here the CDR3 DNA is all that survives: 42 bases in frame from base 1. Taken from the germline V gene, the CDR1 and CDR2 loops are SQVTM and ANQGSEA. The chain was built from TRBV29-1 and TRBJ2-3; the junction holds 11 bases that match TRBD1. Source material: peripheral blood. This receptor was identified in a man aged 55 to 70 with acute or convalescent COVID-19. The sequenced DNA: TGCAGCGTCGAGGGACAGGGGGGCACAGATACGCAGTATTTT. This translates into CSVEGQGGTDTQYF.